A single sample is the source of the 14 T cell receptor beta chains below, sequenced in a study of CD8 T cell repertoires and HIV-1 epitope variants. Their recognized antigens are unknown. The repertoire was sequenced with immunoSEQ multiplex PCR; TCRdb's copy has only in-frame clones and lacks some. The data contain thousands of clones, around 68% of them seen just once; the ten biggest clones take up 44%. Sequenced sample: cultured CD8+ T cells derived from PBMCs. The receptors stem from a male donor with HIV.

The chain uses TRBV6-5 and TRBJ1-2; no clear D. Trimming took 1 base from V and 7 from J, leaving 13 bases between them. Germline V gene sequence: CDR1 MNHEY, CDR2 SVGAGI. The CDR3 runs to 14 residues. CDR3 nucleotide sequence: TGTGCCAGCAGTTACTTCCAGGATCGGGGTGGCTACACCTTC. Protein: CASSYFQDRGGYTF.

This clone was detected a few times. V gene TRBV7-6 combines with J gene TRBJ1-1; 9 bases are shared with TRBD1. The V gene's germline CDR1 is SGHVS and CDR2 FNYEAQ. V trimming: 1 base; J trimming: 5 bases; junction bases outside the gene matches: 5. The CDR3 has 15 amino acids. The CDR3 DNA reads as TGTGCCAGCAGCTTAGGACCGACAGGGGGGACTGAAGCTTTCTTT. Translation: CASSLGPTGGTEAFF.

This chain uses TRBV5-8 with TRBJ2-3; 10 bases are shared with TRBD1. The CDR3 extends over 15 amino acids. Germline V lookup: CDR1 SGHTS, CDR2 YDEGEE. The J segment lost 1 base and the V segment lost 3 bases, leaving 2 bases of the junction unmatched. CDR3 in DNA: TGTGCCAGCAGCTCCGGGACAGGGGGCACAGATACGCAGTATTTT. Translating gives CASSSGTGGTDTQYF.

V is TRBV6-5 and J is TRBJ2-1, with 10 bases lining up with TRBD2. This CDR3 is 16 amino acids long. The V gene's germline CDR1 is MNHEY and CDR2 SVGAGI. V trimming: 0 bases; J trimming: 6 bases; junction bases outside the gene matches: 5. This chain's CDR3 is CASSYSASGSGNEQFF. CDR3 sequence (DNA): TGTGCCAGCAGTTACTCGGCTAGCGGGAGCGGCAATGAGCAGTTCTTC.

This chain connects TRBV19 to TRBJ2-7; TRBD1 matches at 7 bases. The CDR3 is 13 amino acids. Germline CDR1 reads LNHDA; CDR2 reads SQIVND (reference sequence). V gave up 4 bases and J gave up 2 bases; unmatched junction bases: 2. The CDR3 coding sequence is TGTGCCAGTAGTAGAGGGACAGCCTACGAGCAGTACTTC. This encodes CASSRGTAYEQYF.

The CDR3: CASSRTQGWESYNEQFF. The CDR3 bases are TGTGCCAGCAGCCGAACACAGGGGTGGGAATCCTACAATGAGCAGTTCTTC. V usage is TRBV5-4 and J usage is TRBJ2-1; 7 bases are shared with TRBD1. V trimming: 4 bases; J trimming: 1 base; junction bases outside the gene matches: 11. CDR3 length: 17 residues. CDR1 and CDR2 from the germline V gene are SGHNT and YYREEE (reference sequence).

This sequence joins TRBV6-5 and TRBJ1-4; unclear D gene. V shed 5 bases and J shed 0 bases, with 7 bases lying between them. The CDR3 runs 14 residues. CDR1 is MNHEY, CDR2 SVGAGI, per germline. The CDR3 protein is CASSRFATNEKLFF. Written as DNA, the CDR3 is TGTGCCAGCAGTAGGTTTGCAACTAATGAAAAACTGTTTTTT.

This clone was seen only a few times. The chain uses TRBV27 and TRBJ2-7; 8 nucleotides agree with TRBD1. The trim removed 2 bases at V and 5 bases at J, leaving 8 bases unmatched. In germline, CDR1 is MNHEY, CDR2 SMNVEV (reference sequence). The CDR3 sequence is 15 residues long. The DNA of the CDR3 is TGTGCCAGCAGTTTACAATCGACAGGGGACCACGAGCAGTACTTC. It translates to CASSLQSTGDHEQYF.

The chain employs TRBV6-5 and TRBJ1-2, with 9 bases that match TRBD1. CDR1 is MNHEY, CDR2 SVGAGI, per germline. The CDR3 sequence is 14 residues long. Trimming removed 6 bases from V and 7 bases from J; junction bases left unmatched: 9. CDR3 coding DNA: TGTGCCAGCAGAACCCAGGGACAGGGATTTGGCTACACCTTC. Amino acids: CASRTQGQGFGYTF.

CDR3 in amino acids: CASSRGPGRGQNINYGYTF. Here the CDR3 DNA reads TGTGCCAGCAGCCGGGGGCCAGGCAGGGGACAAAATATTAACTATGGCTACACCTTC. The chain employs TRBV7-9 and TRBJ1-2; a weak D match, TRBD1 (6 bases). Trimming pared 5 bases from V and 1 base from J, leaving 26 bases between. The CDR3 runs 19 residues. CDR1 is SEHNR, CDR2 FQNEAQ, per germline (reference sequence).

This clone has only one observation. This chain connects TRBV6-1 to TRBJ2-1; D tentatively reads TRBD1 or TRBD2 (5 bases each). This CDR3 has 18 residues. Trimming shortened V by 4 bases and J by 8 bases, and 27 bases separated the two germline ends. CDR1 MNHNS and CDR2 SASEGT come from the germline V gene. CDR3 sequence: CASSAIWTLIGDRYEQFF. The CDR3 DNA follows: TGTGCCAGCAGTGCAATATGGACTTTAATAGGGGATAGGTATGAGCAGTTCTTC.

The chain recombines TRBV10-3 with TRBJ2-1; D is possibly TRBD2 (6 bases). CDR1 is ENHRY and CDR2 is SYGVKD in the germline V gene. Trimming took off 2 bases at V and 2 bases at J, with 7 bases between the two ends. The CDR3 is 14 amino acids. CDR3 amino acids: CAISERGTYNEQFF. The DNA for the CDR3 is TGTGCCATCAGTGAGCGGGGGACCTACAATGAGCAGTTCTTC.

The rearrangement links TRBV28 to TRBJ1-2; D is unclear. The CDR3 runs to 13 residues. Trimming took 3 bases from V and 2 from J, leaving 7 bases between them. Germline V lookup: CDR1 MDHEN, CDR2 SYDVKM. DNA for the CDR3: TGTGCCAGCAGTTTTAGCACGAACTATGGCTACACCTTC. This gives the protein CASSFSTNYGYTF.

The V gene is TRBV19, the J gene TRBJ2-1; D not resolved. The V gene lost 3 bases and the J gene lost 5 bases, with 8 bases spanning the gap. In germline, CDR1 is LNHDA, CDR2 SQIVND (reference sequence). This CDR3 comprises 13 residues. This chain's CDR3 is CASSIMSDNEQFF. Written as DNA, the CDR3 is TGTGCCAGTAGTATTATGTCCGACAATGAGCAGTTCTTC.